The source of this TCR beta chain is a study of blood T cell repertoires in COVID-19. Per the study methods: Reference gene primer amplification yielded estimated nucleated cell counts. Using immunoSEQ multiplex PCR, the repertoire was profiled, and TCRdb retains in-frame clones only, with some absent. V and J calls and clone size follow that table, whereas D and trimming were derived from the DNA. The sample yields about 300,000 clones, under 90% seen once. V gave up 0 bases and J gave up 8 bases, with 17 bases separating them. Germline CDR1 is SGHRS and CDR2 is YFSETQ. The CDR3 covers 15 residues. Cohort 3 recovered donors had two negative PCRs, clearance, or symptom resolution.

J is TRBJ1-1 and V is TRBV5-1; TRBD1 is a possible D gene (6 bases). This TCR was recovered from a man aged 25-40 years who had recovered from COVID-19. The sample comprised PBMCs or T cells enriched from blood (not recorded which). CDR3 region: CASSLAEIVGTEAFF. The CDR3 DNA reads as TGCGCCAGCAGCTTGGCCGAGATAGTCGGGACAGAAGCTTTCTTT.